What follows is one T cell receptor beta chain and its context. The V gene's germline CDR1 is MDHEN and CDR2 SYDVKM. The CDR3 runs 18 residues. Trimming left V 5 bases short and J 0 bases short, with 21 bases between. The entry originates in a study of blood T cell repertoires in COVID-19. About the study: Researchers got acute and convalescent COVID-19 samples from the United States, Italy and Spain. PBMCs, B-cell-depleted T cells, or T cells were the source of the cDNA or gDNA that made up the material.

Per the original data handling: Quantification of nucleated cells was approximated via reference gene primer amplification. Profiling relied on immunoSEQ multiplex PCR, and the TCRdb table lists in-frame clones only, not all of them. That table furnishes V, J and clone size, whereas the DNA furnished D and trimming. Found here are about 60,000 clones, approximately 88% of them singletons; the top ten hold roughly a tenth. A Seattle source enrolled patients during active infection and followed them longitudinally. The sample taken for sequencing was peripheral blood. The sequence derives from a man aged 25 to 45 with COVID-19, enrolled during active disease. This rearrangement joins TRBV28 to TRBJ2-3; weak D call: TRBD2 (7 bases). The CDR3 DNA reads TGTGCCAGCAGTAGCCCCAGGGGCGGGAGACTTAGCACAGATACGCAGTATTTT. Protein sequence: CASSSPRGGRLSTDTQYF.